This entry lists 17 T cell receptor beta chains sequenced from one sample in a study of cytomegalovirus exposure and HLA in healthy donors. Sequenced by immunoSEQ multiplex PCR; TCRdb stores in-frame clones only, minus some. The data contain 150,000 to 200,000 clones, approximately 86% of them singletons. The specimen was PBMCs. The origin of the receptors is a man aged 25-45 years in good health and CMV-seropositive.

The chain joins TRBV7-6 to TRBJ2-1; 7 nucleotides align to TRBD1. J gave up 6 bases and V 1 base, and 6 bases lay outside the gene matches. Germline V lookup: CDR1 SGHVS, CDR2 FNYEAQ. CDR3 length: 15 residues. The CDR3 loop is CASSLENRGGNEQFF. For the CDR3, the DNA is TGTGCCAGCAGCTTAGAGAACAGGGGCGGCAATGAGCAGTTCTTC.

The chain combines TRBV9 with TRBJ2-2; 11 nucleotides line up with TRBD2. CDR1 and CDR2 from the germline V gene are SGDLS and YYNGEE. This CDR3 has 15 amino acids. With V trimmed by 4 bases and J by 4 bases, 3 bases remained unmatched. CDR3 protein: CASSTSGSATGELFF. CDR3 bases: TGTGCCAGCAGCACTAGCGGGAGTGCCACCGGGGAGCTGTTTTTT. The variable domain in full, with the rest retrieved from reference TRBV9 and TRBJ2-2, is DSGVTQTPKHLITATGQRVTLRCSPRSGDLSVYWYQQSLDQGLQFLIQYYNGEERAKGNILERFSAQQFPDLHSELNLSSLELGDSALYFCASSTSGSATGELFFGEGSRLTVL.

The chain links TRBV10-3 to TRBJ1-1, with D perhaps matching TRBD1 (5 bases). This CDR3 is built from 15 residues. Trimming stripped 4 bases from V and 4 bases from J, with 16 bases between. CDR1 is ENHRY, CDR2 SYGVKD, per germline. The CDR3 reads CAISATGPVSTEAFF. Written as DNA, the CDR3 is TGTGCCATCAGTGCGACGGGACCGGTCAGCACTGAAGCTTTCTTT.

The chain uses TRBV6-1 and TRBJ1-2; D perhaps matches TRBD1 (6 bases). Germline CDR1 and CDR2: MNHNS and SASEGT. The CDR3 has 16 amino acids. Trimming took 3 bases from V and 7 from J, leaving 21 bases between them. Here the CDR3 DNA reads TGTGCCAGCAGTGAGGCAGGGGCTACCATAGGGGGTGGCTACACCTTC. This encodes CASSEAGATIGGGYTF.

The chain has TRBV5-1 and TRBJ2-2; 7 bases are shared with TRBD1. V gave up 0 bases and J gave up 7 bases; unmatched junction bases: 6. The CDR3 sequence is 15 residues long. Germline assignment: CDR1 SGHRS and CDR2 YFSETQ. CDR3 sequence: CASSLEGAQGGELFF. In DNA form, the CDR3 reads TGCGCCAGCAGCTTGGAGGGGGCGCAGGGCGGGGAGCTGTTTTTT.

This chain joins TRBV6-1 and TRBJ1-2; the D gene is possibly TRBD1 (6 bases). Germline CDR1 MNHNS, CDR2 SASEGT. This CDR3 spans 15 amino acids. V lost 2 bases to trimming and J lost 4 bases, with 14 bases between them. CDR3 residues: CASSEFSRGTYGYTF. The CDR3 bases are TGTGCCAGCAGTGAATTCTCCAGGGGTACCTATGGCTACACCTTC.

The chain uses TRBV5-6 and TRBJ1-2; D unclear. Deletions cut 5 bases from V and 6 bases from J, with 8 bases between. This CDR3 is built from 11 residues. Per the germline V gene, CDR1 is SGHDT and CDR2 is YYEEEE. CDR3: CASRLSDGYTF. For the CDR3, the DNA is TGTGCCAGCAGGCTTTCCGATGGCTACACCTTC.

In DNA form, the CDR3 reads TGTGCCAGCAGCGTTTTGGATAAGGAGACCCAGTACTTC. This codes for CASSVLDKETQYF. The V gene is TRBV9, the J gene TRBJ2-5; D remains unclear. The CDR3 length is 13 residues. Germline V gene lookup returns CDR1 SGDLS and CDR2 YYNGEE. V shed 2 bases and J shed 5 bases, with 10 bases lying between them.

This clone came up once. The chain employs TRBV11-2 and TRBJ2-7; D is possibly TRBD2 (5 bases). V was shortened by 5 bases and J by 2 bases, with 13 bases between the two germline ends. Germline CDR1 reads SGHAT; CDR2 reads FQNNGV. The CDR3 has 14 amino acids. In DNA, the CDR3 is TGTGCCAGCAGCCTAAGGGTGGGAGCCTACGAGCAGTACTTC. Its protein is CASSLRVGAYEQYF.

The chain joins TRBV18 to TRBJ2-7; 9 bases are a match to TRBD1. The CDR3 has 13 residues. CDR1 KGHSH and CDR2 LQKENI come from the germline V gene. Trimming removed 6 bases from V and 5 bases from J; junction bases left unmatched: 5. The CDR3 protein is CASSPGTGNEQYF. The CDR3 nucleotides are TGTGCCAGCTCCCCCGGGACAGGGAACGAGCAGTACTTC.

This chain joins TRBV5-8 and TRBJ2-5; weak D call: TRBD2 (5 bases). The germline V and J ends were trimmed by 0 bases and 7 bases, with 13 bases remaining between them. CDR1 is SGHTS, CDR2 YDEGEE, per germline. There are 14 residues in the CDR3. The CDR3 sequence is CASSLEQVRGTQYF. As DNA, the CDR3 is TGTGCCAGCAGCTTGGAGCAGGTCCGGGGGACCCAGTACTTC.

J is TRBJ1-1 and V is TRBV11-3; D is unresolved. Looked up from germline, CDR1 is SGHNT and CDR2 is YENEEA. Between the trimmed V and J ends, which lost 5 bases and 2 bases, there was a span of 12 bases. The CDR3 spans 14 residues. As DNA, the CDR3 is TGTGCCAGCAGCCCCCTCCGAACCAACACTGAAGCTTTCTTT. Its protein product is CASSPLRTNTEAFF.

J is TRBJ2-7 and V is TRBV7-9, with D tentatively TRBD1 (6 bases). Germline loops: CDR1 SEHNR, CDR2 FQNEAQ (reference sequence). Trimming removed 5 bases at V and 7 bases at J, with 12 bases between. This CDR3 contains 12 residues. In DNA, the CDR3 is TGTGCCAGCAGCCCCGGACAGTTGGAGCAGTACTTC. Amino acids: CASSPGQLEQYF. The full variable domain, its missing parts supplied by reference TRBV7-9 and TRBJ2-7, is DTGVSQNPRHKITKRGQNVTFRCDPISEHNRLYWYRQTLGQGPEFLTYFQNEAQLEKSRLLSDRFSAERPKGSFSTLEIQRTEQGDSAMYLCASSPGQLEQYFGPGTRLTVT.

In this sample, this clone turned up a few times. This chain links TRBV4-3 with TRBJ1-4, with 8 bases identical to TRBD1. CDR3 size: 15 residues. Trimming removed 1 base from V and 8 bases from J; junction bases left unmatched: 6. The germline V gene has CDR1 LGHNA and CDR2 YSLEER. Here the CDR3 DNA reads TGCGCCAGCAGCCAAGCAGGACAGGGCGGGGAAAAACTGTTTTTT. This sequence encodes CASSQAGQGGEKLFF.

This chain connects TRBV27 to TRBJ2-3, with D possibly called TRBD1 or TRBD2 (5 bases each). CDR1 and CDR2 from the germline V gene are MNHEY and SMNVEV (reference sequence). The V end lost 1 base, the J end lost 2 bases, and 16 bases lay between the germline ends. The CDR3 has 17 residues. The chain's CDR3 is CASSLLPGRPSTDTQYF. The CDR3 coding sequence is TGTGCCAGCAGTTTATTACCGGGACGTCCTTCCACAGATACGCAGTATTTT.

This clone was seen only once. The genes are TRBV11-2 and TRBJ1-2; D may be TRBD1 (6 bases). The germline V gene encodes CDR1 SGHAT and CDR2 FQNNGV. The V and J ends lost 4 bases and 6 bases respectively, with 12 bases between them. The CDR3 sequence is 13 residues long. The DNA of the CDR3 is TGTGCCAGCAGCTACACAGGGCGGGATGGCTACACCTTC. This encodes CASSYTGRDGYTF.

This clone was observed a single time. This chain links TRBV11-2 with TRBJ1-1; D unresolved. CDR1 is SGHAT and CDR2 is FQNNGV in the germline V gene. Trimming cost V 7 bases and J 1 base, with 10 bases left between them. CDR3 length: 13 residues. CDR3 sequence (DNA): TGTGCCAGCACCGTGAGGGAGAACACTGAAGCTTTCTTT. The encoded protein is CASTVRENTEAFF.